Given below is one TCR beta chain in context. No antigen is known for it. Documented treatment: roughly nine-day PBMC culture with coronavirus spike peptide pools or control peptides (ViraFEST assay). Patients returned positive PCR results between March and December 2020, earlier than US Alpha, Beta and Delta variants. This entry is derived from a study of vaccination and CD4 T cells after COVID-19. Study summary: For each participant, vaccination comprised two doses of either the BNT162b2 or the mRNA-1273 vaccine.

CDR3 size: 13 residues. The V gene lost 6 bases and the J gene lost 1 base, with 9 bases spanning the gap. The germline CDR1 and CDR2 sequences are MNHEY and SVGEGT. Study-level points and caveats: Analysis of convalescent patients found that 304 of 307 vaccine-specific clones were spike mono-reactive.

Cultured CD4+ T cell DNA underwent sequencing with the Oncomine TCR Beta short-read assay. The template was genomic DNA from cultured CD4+ T cells. TCRdb passed the PCR reads through MiXCR, listing each CDR3 protein once. This sample carries 10,000 to 15,000 distinct CDR3 sequences, around 55% of them seen once, and the ten largest clones take 9.1%. This receptor was identified in a human donor who had recovered from COVID-19. The sequencing sample was made of CD4+ T cells from blood, cultured in vitro. V usage is TRBV6-2 or TRBV6-3 and J usage is TRBJ2-5; D gene ambiguous. The CDR3 coding sequence is TGTGCCAGCAGGGCACATAGCCAAGAGACCCAGTACTTC. Amino acids: CASRAHSQETQYF.